This TCR beta chain emerged from a study of neurological immune-mediated disorders. Study observations and caveats: Multiple sclerosis, the disease with the least TCR clonal expansion, fell below healthy controls, whereas HTLV-1-associated myelopathy showed the most. Among expanded clones, no CDR3 amino acid sequences were shared across subjects, a pattern suggesting private repertoires in all groups.

Between the trimmed V and J ends, which lost 5 bases and 0 bases, there was a span of 10 bases. The CDR3 has 14 residues. Germline V gene lookup returns CDR1 SEHNR and CDR2 FQNEAQ (reference sequence). MiXCR was run by TCRdb on the 5' RACE reads, yielding one entry per CDR3 protein. The sample includes roughly 62,000 distinct CDR3 sequences, 11% of them seen just once. This clonotype has a count of ten or more. The antigen is unknown. The study used blood bank volunteers in Maryland, USA, as healthy controls. The chain links TRBV7-9 to TRBJ1-1; D call uncertain. The sequenced sample consisted of PBMCs. This TCR derives from a man aged 55 to 70 in good health. In DNA, the CDR3 is TGTGCCAGCAGCCCCGGTCCTTTGAACACTGAAGCTTTCTTT. Its protein is CASSPGPLNTEAFF.